This T cell receptor beta chain was identified in a study of siplizumab effects on memory and regulatory T cells. From germline, CDR1 is SEHNR and CDR2 FQNEAQ (reference sequence). This CDR3 has 15 residues. V was cut by 6 bases and J by 2 bases, with 16 bases left in between. Notes on this clone: Its cognate antigen is unknown.

Study-level results: The apparent diversity of naive T cells exceeded that of memory cells, and naive T cells seemed to make a major contribution to the alloresponse. Among sequences traceable to unstimulated CD4+ memory cells, alloreactive ones were significantly reduced by siplizumab. Treg-derived clones made up an average of roughly 70% of mappable alloreactive CD4+ clones with siplizumab and over 25% in controls.

Assay used: immunoSEQ multiplex PCR; TCRdb lists only in-frame clones, some missing. Here the sample spans tens of thousands of clones, 80% to 95% being singletons. The rearrangement joins TRBV7-9 to TRBJ1-1, with D tentatively TRBD1 (6 bases). Source material: CD8+ T cells sorted from blood. The origin of this receptor is a human donor in good health. The CDR3 bases are TGTGCCAGCAGACCTAGCCAGGGGCCAAACACTGAAGCTTTCTTT. It encodes CASRPSQGPNTEAFF.